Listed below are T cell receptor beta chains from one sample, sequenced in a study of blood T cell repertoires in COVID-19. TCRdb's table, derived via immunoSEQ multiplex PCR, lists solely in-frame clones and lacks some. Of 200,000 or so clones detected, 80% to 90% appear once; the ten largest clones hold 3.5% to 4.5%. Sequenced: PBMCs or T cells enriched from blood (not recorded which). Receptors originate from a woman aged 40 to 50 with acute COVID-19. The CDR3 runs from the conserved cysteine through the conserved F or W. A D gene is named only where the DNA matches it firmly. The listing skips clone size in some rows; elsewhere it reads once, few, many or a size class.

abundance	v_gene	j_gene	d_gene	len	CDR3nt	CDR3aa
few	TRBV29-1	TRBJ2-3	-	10	TGCAGCGTTGACCTTGTTACGCAGTATTTT	CSVDLVTQYF
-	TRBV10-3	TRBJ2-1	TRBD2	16	TGTGCCATCAGCCCCTTAGCGGGAGGGCGGAGGGGTGAGCAGTTCTTC	CAISPLAGGRRGEQFF
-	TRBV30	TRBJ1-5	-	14	TGTGCCTGGAGTGTATCTGGAGGCAATCAGCCCCAGCATTTT	CAWSVSGGNQPQHF
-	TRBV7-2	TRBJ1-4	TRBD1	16	TGTGCCAGCAAAAGACAGGGCCCTGGAGCTAATGAAAAACTGTTTTTT	CASKRQGPGANEKLFF
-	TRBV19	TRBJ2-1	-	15	TGTGCCAGTAGTATTGGGTCGGGATTTTACAATGAGCAGTTCTTC	CASSIGSGFYNEQFF
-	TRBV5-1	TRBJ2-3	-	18	TGCGCCAGCGCAGCAGTTGTTGGGGAACAGGTAGGGTCAGATACGCAGTATTTT	CASAAVVGEQVGSDTQYF
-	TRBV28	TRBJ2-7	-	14	TGTGCCAGCAGTTCTGGGGCCGTCTCCTACGAGCAGTACTTC	CASSSGAVSYEQYF
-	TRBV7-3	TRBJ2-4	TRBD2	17	TGTGCCAGCAGCTTAGATCCTAGCGGGAGCGGCAAAAACATTCAGTACTTC	CASSLDPSGSGKNIQYF
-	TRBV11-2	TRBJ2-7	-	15	TGTGCCAGCAGCGCGGACTACCGAAGATCCTACGAGCAGTACTTC	CASSADYRRSYEQYF
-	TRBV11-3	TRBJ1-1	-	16	TGTGCCAGCAGCTTAGATAGCGGGTGGCAGAACACTGAAGCTTTCTTT	CASSLDSGWQNTEAFF
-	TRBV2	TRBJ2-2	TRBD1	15	TGTGCCAGCAGGGGACAGGGGCATCGAGGCGGGGAGCTGTTTTTT	CASRGQGHRGGELFF
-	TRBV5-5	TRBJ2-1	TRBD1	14	TGTGCCAGCAGCTCACTGACAGGGGGCCATGAGCAGTTCTTC	CASSSLTGGHEQFF
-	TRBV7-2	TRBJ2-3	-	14	TGTGCCAGCAGTCAACCTGGGCGGGCAGATACGCAGTATTTT	CASSQPGRADTQYF
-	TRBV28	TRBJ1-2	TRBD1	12	TGTGCCAGCAGGCAACCAGGGGGAGGCTACACCTTC	CASRQPGGGYTF
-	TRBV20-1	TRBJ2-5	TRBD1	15	TGCAGTGCTAGTCGGATGGGACAGGGACAAGAGACCCAGTACTTC	CSASRMGQGQETQYF
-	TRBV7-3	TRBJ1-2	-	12	TGTGCCAGCAGCTTAAAGAGCTATGGCTACACCTTC	CASSLKSYGYTF
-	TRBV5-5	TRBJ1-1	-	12	TGTGCCAGCAGCTTGATCGGTTCTGAAGCTTTCTTT	CASSLIGSEAFF
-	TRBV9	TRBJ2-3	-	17	TGTGCCAGCAGCGTAGAGGCTTCAGGGTCTGGGGCAGATACGCAGTATTTT	CASSVEASGSGADTQYF
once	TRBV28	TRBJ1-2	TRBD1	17	TGTGCCAGCAGCCCAAACCAGGCCGGACAGGTGAACTATGGCTACACCTTC	CASSPNQAGQVNYGYTF
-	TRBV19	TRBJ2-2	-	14	TGTGCCAGTAGTACTCATAGGGGCACCGGGGAGCTGTTTTTT	CASSTHRGTGELFF
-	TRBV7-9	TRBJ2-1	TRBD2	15	TGTGCCAGCAGCCCCCTCCGCGGGAGGGACAATGAGCAGTTCTTC	CASSPLRGRDNEQFF
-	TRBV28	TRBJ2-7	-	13	TGTGCCAGCAGTAGAGGAGGGGTCAACGAGCAGTACTTC	CASSRGGVNEQYF
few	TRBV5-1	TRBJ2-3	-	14	TGCGCCAGCAGCTGGGTGGGCCCGACAGATACGCAGTATTTT	CASSWVGPTDTQYF
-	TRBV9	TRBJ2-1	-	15	TGTGCCAGCAGCGTTGTAGGAGGAACCTACAATGAGCAGTTCTTC	CASSVVGGTYNEQFF
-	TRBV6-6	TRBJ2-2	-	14	TGTGCCAGCACCCTAAGGGGGGGCACCGGGGAGCTGTTTTTT	CASTLRGGTGELFF
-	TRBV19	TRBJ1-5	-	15	TGTGCCAGTACTCCCCTCGCAGGGGCGACTCAGCCCCAGCATTTT	CASTPLAGATQPQHF
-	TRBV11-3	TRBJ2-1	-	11	TGTGCCAGCGTTAATCTCGGTGAGCAGTTCTTC	CASVNLGEQFF
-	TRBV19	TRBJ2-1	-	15	TGTGCCAGTAGTATGTGGAGGAGCGGGTACAATGAGCAGTTCTTC	CASSMWRSGYNEQFF
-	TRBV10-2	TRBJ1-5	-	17	TGCGCCAGCAGTGGTGGGGCGGCAAACAGATTCAATCAGCCCCAGCATTTT	CASSGGAANRFNQPQHF
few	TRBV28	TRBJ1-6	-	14	TGTGCCAGCGCGACGGGGGGTCATAATTCACCCCTCCACTTT	CASATGGHNSPLHF
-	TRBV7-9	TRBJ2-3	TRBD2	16	TGTGCCAGCAGCTTCATAGCGGGCTACAGGTCAGATACGCAGTATTTT	CASSFIAGYRSDTQYF
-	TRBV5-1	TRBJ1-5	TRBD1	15	TGCGCCAGCAGCTTAGGGCCAGGGGGGTTCCAGCCCCAGCATTTT	CASSLGPGGFQPQHF
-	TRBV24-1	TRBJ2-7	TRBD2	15	TGTGCCACCAGTGATCCTGCTAGCGGGAGCTACGAGCAGTACTTC	CATSDPASGSYEQYF
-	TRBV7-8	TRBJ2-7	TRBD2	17	TGTGCCAGCAGCTTAGGTCGGTCGAAGCGGGACTCCTACGAGCAGTACTTC	CASSLGRSKRDSYEQYF
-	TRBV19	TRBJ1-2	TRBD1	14	TGTGCCAGTACTCCTCTACAGGGGAACTATGGCTACACCTTC	CASTPLQGNYGYTF
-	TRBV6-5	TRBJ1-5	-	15	TGTGCCAGCAGTTTCCTGCAGGGGAGGGGACAGCCCCAGCATTTT	CASSFLQGRGQPQHF
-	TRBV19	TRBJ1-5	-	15	TGTGCCAGCAATCTGGGCGGGGTTCGCAATCAGCCCCAGCATTTT	CASNLGGVRNQPQHF
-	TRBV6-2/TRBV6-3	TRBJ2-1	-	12	TGTGCCAGCAGTGGGGCGTACAATGAGCAGTTCTTC	CASSGAYNEQFF
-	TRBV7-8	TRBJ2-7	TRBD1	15	TGTGCCAGCAGCCCCATGGGACAGGCCCACTACGAGCAGTACTTC	CASSPMGQAHYEQYF